A selection of T cell receptor beta chains follows, all from one sample in a study of blood T cell repertoires in COVID-19. Profiled with immunoSEQ multiplex PCR; TCRdb holds only in-frame clones, not every one. The sample has a few hundred thousand clones, 70% to 90% seen once. The sample was PBMCs or T cells enriched from blood (not recorded which). The receptor source for this set is a woman aged 25 to 39 who had recovered from COVID-19. CDR3s include the opening cysteine and the closing phenylalanine or tryptophan. Fields, in order: V gene, J gene, D gene, CDR3 protein. D genes are given only for firm matches.

TRBV5-4	TRBJ2-2	NA	CASSSNTGELFF
TRBV5-1	TRBJ2-3	TRBD2	CASSLGVAGGIADTQYF
TRBV2	TRBJ1-6	NA	CASRRGGDSPLHF
TRBV5-4	TRBJ2-1	TRBD2	CASSSGTSSYNEQFF
TRBV9	TRBJ1-2	TRBD1	CASSVRQGAVHYGYTF
TRBV7-3	TRBJ2-7	TRBD2	CASSPLPSGGPHEQYF
TRBV5-6	TRBJ2-2	NA	CASSLVQITGELFF
TRBV30	TRBJ2-3	TRBD2	CAWSPAGTSTDTQYF
TRBV6-1	TRBJ1-6	NA	CASSEVRGPNSPLHF
TRBV3-1/TRBV3-2	TRBJ2-3	TRBD2	CASSQTSGSTDTQYF